The 27 T cell receptor beta chains listed next were all sequenced from one sample in a study of T cells in Graves' hyperthyroidism and ophthalmopathy. It was RNA transcripts that yielded the amplified TCR beta CDR3 regions. When the TCR CDR3 underwent first-round RT-PCR, the HTBI primer set was used. TCRdb re-called the multiplex PCR reads through MiXCR, storing one row per CDR3 protein. Seen here are about 590,000 distinct CDR3 sequences, around a sixth observed once, and the top ten hold about 7%. The sequenced sample was blood. These receptors all stem from a woman in her twenties or thirties with Graves' hyperthyroidism.

This clonotype has only a few counts. The chain recombines TRBV9 with TRBJ1-1; the D gene is possibly TRBD1 (6 bases). The CDR3 has 14 residues. CDR1 is SGDLS and CDR2 is YYNGEE in the germline V gene. V was pared by 1 base and J by 6 bases, with 13 bases between. The CDR3 here is CASSVSHSGAEAFF. The CDR3 nucleotides are TGTGCCAGCAGCGTATCCCACTCAGGGGCTGAAGCTTTCTTT.

V gene TRBV18 combines with J gene TRBJ1-3; 9 nucleotides align to TRBD1. This CDR3 has 15 residues. V was clipped by 7 bases and J by 1 base; unmatched bases: 5. Germline V gene sequence: CDR1 KGHSH, CDR2 LQKENI. The CDR3 coding sequence is TGTGCCAGCTTCACCGGGACAGGGTCTGGAAACACCATATATTTT. It is translated as CASFTGTGSGNTIYF.

This sequence joins TRBV20-1 and TRBJ2-1, with 8 bases that match TRBD2. Unmatched junction bases numbered 13, after V lost 3 bases and J lost 9 bases. CDR3 length: 15 amino acids. Germline V gene sequence: CDR1 DFQATT, CDR2 SNEGSKA (reference sequence). The CDR3 sequence is CSASSKRERIFEQFF. Here the CDR3 DNA reads TGCAGTGCTAGTTCTAAGCGGGAGAGGATTTTTGAGCAGTTCTTC.

This clonotype was recorded many times. The CDR3: CASSQSRGRTNEKLFF. The CDR3 coding sequence is TGTGCCAGCAGCCAAAGCCGCGGACGGACTAATGAAAAACTGTTTTTT. The chain joins TRBV14 to TRBJ1-4, with unresolved D. The CDR3 spans 16 residues. V lost 2 bases and J lost 2, with 12 bases in between. Germline CDR1 reads SGHDN; CDR2 reads FVKESK. Using reference TRBV14 and TRBJ1-4 for the parts outside the CDR3, the full variable domain is EAGVTQFPSHSVIEKGQTVTLRCDPISGHDNLYWYRRVMGKEIKFLLHFVKESKQDESGMPNNRFLAERTGGTYSTLKVQPAELEDSGVYFCASSQSRGRTNEKLFFGSGTQLSVL.

This clonotype came up a few times. This chain uses TRBV7-9 with TRBJ2-3; 8 bases align to TRBD2. Germline CDR1 reads SEHNR; CDR2 reads FQNEAQ (reference sequence). The CDR3 loop spans 16 amino acids. J lost 0 bases, V lost 2 bases, and 4 bases had no gene match. CDR3 nucleotide sequence: TGTGCCAGCAGCTTACACAGGACTAGCAGCACAGATACGCAGTATTTT. As protein: CASSLHRTSSTDTQYF.

This clonotype was observed a handful of times. The chain couples TRBV7-9 to TRBJ2-3; D ambiguous. The V gene lost 5 bases and the J gene lost 1 base, with 16 bases spanning the gap. The CDR3 totals 16 residues. Looked up from germline, CDR1 is SEHNR and CDR2 is FQNEAQ (reference sequence). As DNA, the CDR3 is TGTGCCAGCAGCCGAGACCAGGACCCTGGCACAGATACGCAGTATTTT. This codes for CASSRDQDPGTDTQYF. The entire variable domain, with the rest obtained from reference TRBV7-9 and TRBJ2-3, is as follows: DTGVSQNPRHKITKRGQNVTFRCDPISEHNRLYWYRQTLGQGPEFLTYFQNEAQLEKSRLLSDRFSAERPKGSFSTLEIQRTEQGDSAMYLCASSRDQDPGTDTQYFGPGTRLTVL.

The chain couples TRBV20-1 to TRBJ1-1; 12 bases agree with TRBD1. The CDR3 consists of 13 residues. The germline V gene has CDR1 DFQATT and CDR2 SNEGSKA (reference sequence). V gave up 6 bases and J gave up 5 bases; unmatched junction bases: 4. CDR3 nucleotides: TGCAGTGCCGGGACAGGGGGCGCGACTGAAGCTTTCTTT. Residues: CSAGTGGATEAFF.

V is TRBV6-8 and J is TRBJ2-7; D gene unclear. In germline, CDR1 is MNHGY, CDR2 SAAAGT. Trimming took 9 bases from V and 6 from J, leaving 18 bases between them. The CDR3 length is 13 residues. CDR3 sequence: CARGPPSACEQYF. Written as DNA, the CDR3 is TGTGCCAGAGGTCCTCCTTCCGCTTGCGAGCAGTACTTC.

The chain has TRBV10-3 and TRBJ2-1, with TRBD1 identical over 7 bases. In germline, CDR1 is ENHRY, CDR2 SYGVKD. V trimming: 1 base; J trimming: 1 base; junction bases outside the gene matches: 1. This CDR3 contains 15 residues. In DNA form, the CDR3 reads TGTGCCATCAGTGAGTGGGACAGTTCCTACAATGAGCAGTTCTTC. It encodes CAISEWDSSYNEQFF.

As regards this clonotype: A much larger clone lies a single base off, so this may be a read error. The chain recombines TRBV2 with TRBJ1-5; 8 bases fit TRBD1. Germline-derived CDR1 and CDR2 are SNHLY and FYNNEI. The CDR3 runs to 15 residues. V shed 5 bases, J shed 3 bases, and the junction held 6 bases outside the gene matches. CDR3 amino acids: CASSRTGQDNQPQHF. DNA for the CDR3: TGTGCCAGCAGTCGAACGGGACAGGACAATCAGCCCCAGCATTTT.

This clonotype was observed a few times. The chain links TRBV30 to TRBJ2-3, with 7 bases aligning to TRBD2. J gave up 5 bases and V 3 bases, and 2 bases lay outside the gene matches. This CDR3 has 12 residues. The V gene's germline CDR1 is GTSNPN and CDR2 SVGIG (reference sequence). Here the CDR3 DNA reads TGTGCCTGGAGCCGCGGGGGAGATACGCAGTATTTT. As protein: CAWSRGGDTQYF.

There are a few counts of this clonotype. The chain joins TRBV5-5 to TRBJ1-2; TRBD1 is a possible D gene (5 bases). Deletions cut 4 bases from V and 4 bases from J, with 11 bases between. CDR3 length equals 13 residues. Germline lookup yields CDR1 SGHKS and CDR2 YYEKEE (reference sequence). The CDR3 bases are TGTGCCAGCAGCGCAGGGTACCCCTATGGCTACACCTTC. The encoded protein is CASSAGYPYGYTF.

This clonotype came up many times. This may come from a read error, since a much larger clone is one base off. The chain employs TRBV12-3 or TRBV12-4 and TRBJ1-1; D uncertain. The CDR3 is 12 residues long. Trimming left V 3 bases short and J 5 bases short, with 7 bases between. The CDR3 region is CASSFRWTEAFF. The CDR3 DNA reads TGTGCCAGCAGTTTTCGTTGGACTGAAGCTTTCTTT.

This clonotype was seen repeatedly, ten times or more. The rearrangement joins TRBV15 to TRBJ2-2, with TRBD2 matching 10 bases. The germline gives CDR1 LNHNV, CDR2 YYDKDF (reference sequence). Trimming cost V 0 bases and J 0 bases; bases outside gene matches: 16. The CDR3 runs to 22 residues. Written as DNA, the CDR3 is TGTGCCACCAGCAGAGAAACGTTTTTTTTACTAGCGGGACCGACGAACACCGGGGAGCTGTTTTTT. It encodes CATSRETFFLLAGPTNTGELFF.

This clonotype was seen many times. The rearrangement links TRBV18 to TRBJ2-7; 9 positions agree with TRBD2. CDR1 is KGHSH and CDR2 is LQKENI in the germline V gene. Unmatched junction bases numbered 6, after V lost 0 bases and J lost 6 bases. The CDR3 covers 15 residues. CDR3 amino acids: CASSPPGGRAAEQYF. The CDR3 coding sequence is TGTGCCAGCTCACCACCGGGCGGGAGGGCCGCCGAGCAGTACTTC.

Only a few counts were recorded for this clonotype. V gene TRBV4-1 combines with J gene TRBJ2-7; 10 positions match TRBD2. Germline V gene lookup returns CDR1 MGHRA and CDR2 YSYEKL. The V and J ends lost 4 bases and 2 bases, in that order; junction bases with no gene match: 11. This CDR3 contains 17 residues. The CDR3: CASSRISRLAGAYEQYF. CDR3 nucleotide sequence: TGCGCCAGCAGCCGGATTTCAAGACTAGCGGGCGCCTACGAGCAGTACTTC.

This clonotype showed up many times. The V and J genes are TRBV7-9 and TRBJ2-7, with D uncertain. The ends were cut back, 5 bases at V and 2 bases at J, with 19 bases in the middle. There are 16 residues in the CDR3. Per the germline V gene, CDR1 is SEHNR and CDR2 is FQNEAQ (reference sequence). The CDR3 loop reads CASSPLSGENPYEQYF. The CDR3 nucleotides are TGTGCCAGCAGCCCCTTGTCCGGTGAAAATCCCTACGAGCAGTACTTC.

This clonotype occurred a few times. The chain uses TRBV6-2 or TRBV6-3 and TRBJ1-6, with 10 bases fitting TRBD1. Looked up from germline, CDR1 is MNHEY and CDR2 is SVGEGT. V shed 8 bases and J 4 bases; nucleotides not matched to a gene: 5. This CDR3 has 15 residues. The CDR3 DNA reads TGTGCCAGCGAGACAGGGGGCGGATATAATTCACCCCTCCACTTT. This translates into CASETGGGYNSPLHF.

This clonotype was counted ten times or more. The V call is TRBV4-3, the J call TRBJ2-1; unclear D gene. The CDR3 has 13 amino acids. Germline-derived CDR1 and CDR2 are LGHNA and YSLEER. Trimming pared 1 base from V and 10 bases from J, leaving 11 bases between. The CDR3 region has the DNA TGCGCCAGCAGCCAAGGTTTCGAAAGGGAGCAGTTCTTC. Translating gives CASSQGFEREQFF.

J is TRBJ1-1 and V is TRBV5-5; D is unclear. Trimming stripped 4 bases from V and 5 bases from J, with 12 bases between. The CDR3 extends over 13 amino acids. The V gene's germline CDR1 is SGHKS and CDR2 YYEKEE (reference sequence). CDR3 region: CASSMKGSTEAFF. The CDR3 DNA sequence: TGTGCCAGCAGCATGAAAGGGAGTACTGAAGCTTTCTTT. The full variable domain, with the rest looked up from reference TRBV5-5 and TRBJ1-1, is DAGVTQSPTHLIKTRGQQVTLRCSPISGHKSVSWYQQVLGQGPQFIFQYYEKEERGRGNFPDRFSARQFPNYSSELNVNALLLGDSALYLCASSMKGSTEAFFGQGTRLTVV.

In this sample, this clonotype turned up many times. The CDR3 DNA sequence: TGTGCCAGCAGCCCTACGGGGGCGAGCACAGATACGCAGTATTTT. Protein: CASSPTGASTDTQYF. The J gene is TRBJ2-3, the V gene TRBV7-9, with D possibly being TRBD1 or TRBD2 (6 bases each). The germline gives CDR1 SEHNR, CDR2 FQNEAQ (reference sequence). CDR3 length: 15 residues. Trimming pared 5 bases from V and 0 bases from J, leaving 12 bases between.

This clonotype has only a few counts. This sequence joins TRBV12-3 or TRBV12-4 and TRBJ1-4; no firm D call. Trimming took 11 bases from V and 5 from J, leaving 15 bases between them. The CDR3 is made up of 13 amino acids. CDR3 DNA sequence: TGTGCCTGTGTCTCTCAGCAGAATGAAAAACTGTTTTTT. This translates into CACVSQQNEKLFF.

This clonotype was seen ten or more times. This chain connects TRBV18 to TRBJ1-2; tentative D call: TRBD1 (5 bases). Per the germline V gene, CDR1 is KGHSH and CDR2 is LQKENI. The V and J ends lost 5 bases and 6 bases respectively, with 10 bases between them. The CDR3 totals 12 residues. As DNA, the CDR3 is TGTGCCAGCTCAGTGCAGGGAGATGGCTACACCTTC. Translation gives CASSVQGDGYTF.

This clonotype was detected many times. The rearrangement uses TRBV12-3 or TRBV12-4 and TRBJ1-1; no firm D call. Trimming cost V 7 bases and J 1 base, with 13 bases left between them. There are 14 residues in the CDR3. The CDR3 loop reads CASIQRFGNTEAFF. The CDR3 DNA follows: TGTGCCAGCATTCAGAGGTTTGGGAACACTGAAGCTTTCTTT.

The V call is TRBV7-2, the J call TRBJ2-7, with D possibly called TRBD1 or TRBD2 (5 bases each). V lost 5 bases, J lost 4 bases, and 15 bases lay in between. The germline V gene has CDR1 SGHTA and CDR2 FQGNSA. The CDR3 extends over 14 amino acids. CDR3 DNA: TGTGCCAGCAGCAGATACTCGGGACGGTACGAGCAGTACTTC. Translation gives CASSRYSGRYEQYF. The variable domain in full, with the rest retrieved from reference TRBV7-2 and TRBJ2-7, is GAGVSQSPSNKVTEKGKDVELRCDPISGHTALYWYRQSLGQGLEFLIYFQGNSAPDKSGLPSDRFSAERTGGSVSTLTIQRTQQEDSAVYLCASSRYSGRYEQYFGPGTRLTVT.

This chain uses TRBV6-1 with TRBJ1-1; tentatively, D is TRBD1 (5 bases). CDR1 is MNHNS and CDR2 is SASEGT in the germline V gene. Trimming shortened V by 2 bases and J by 4 bases, and 14 bases separated the two germline ends. This CDR3 spans 15 amino acids. The CDR3 protein is CASSEMVGTSTEAFF. Here the CDR3 DNA reads TGTGCCAGCAGTGAAATGGTGGGGACGAGCACTGAAGCTTTCTTT.

This clonotype was recorded many times. The V and J genes are TRBV6-1 and TRBJ2-7; D gene uncertain. This CDR3 has 14 amino acids. CDR1 is MNHNS, CDR2 SASEGT, per germline. V shed 3 bases and J shed 2 bases, with 11 bases lying between them. CDR3 in amino acids: CASSESIGPYEQYF. CDR3 coding DNA: TGTGCCAGCAGTGAGAGTATCGGCCCCTACGAGCAGTACTTC.